One and the same sample provided the 4 T cell receptor beta chains below, sequenced in a study of blood T cell repertoires in COVID-19. TCRdb's table, derived via immunoSEQ multiplex PCR, lists solely in-frame clones and lacks some. In the table there are approximately 280,000 clones, more than 75% of which are singletons. Input material: PBMCs or T cells enriched from blood (not recorded which). The receptor set was obtained from a woman between 18 and 29 years old who had recovered from COVID-19.

This clone came up once. This chain links TRBV7-2 with TRBJ2-1, with 8 bases aligning to TRBD1. Germline V CDR1 and CDR2: SGHTA, FQGNSA. The CDR3 is 15 residues long. V was pared by 3 bases and J by 8 bases, with 9 bases of the junction left unmatched. As DNA, the CDR3 is TGTGCCAGCAGCTTTCGTACAGGGGGTATGGATGAGCAGTTCTTC. Translated: CASSFRTGGMDEQFF.

The rearrangement joins TRBV7-2 to TRBJ1-2; the D is unclear. This CDR3 has 15 amino acids. V lost 1 base to trimming and J lost 0 bases, with 9 bases between them. Germline CDR1 SGHTA, CDR2 FQGNSA. The CDR3 nucleotides are TGTGCCAGCAGCTTAGTCATGCCGGCTAACTATGGCTACACCTTC. This translates into CASSLVMPANYGYTF.

This clone was detected a few times. This sequence joins TRBV7-9 and TRBJ2-5; D is unclear. Germline values: CDR1 SEHNR, CDR2 FQNEAQ (reference sequence). This CDR3 is built from 12 residues. The V gene lost 5 bases and the J gene lost 5 bases, with 9 bases spanning the gap. The CDR3 DNA follows: TGTGCCAGCAGCCCGAGCGCGGAGACCCAGTACTTC. It codes for CASSPSAETQYF.

The gene calls are TRBV7-2 and TRBJ2-7, with D tentatively TRBD2 (6 bases). This CDR3 has 18 amino acids. Trimming stripped 2 bases from V and 1 base from J, with 21 bases between. Germline V gene data show CDR1 as SGHTA and CDR2 as FQGNSA. CDR3 DNA sequence: TGTGCCAGCAGCTTAAGAGGAGGGACCCAACCCGGTTCCTACGAGCAGTACTTC. Its protein product is CASSLRGGTQPGSYEQYF. The full variable domain, completed using reference TRBV7-2 and TRBJ2-7, is GAGVSQSPSNKVTEKGKDVELRCDPISGHTALYWYRQSLGQGLEFLIYFQGNSAPDKSGLPSDRFSAERTGGSVSTLTIQRTQQEDSAVYLCASSLRGGTQPGSYEQYFGPGTRLTVT.